The rows below give T cell receptor beta chains drawn from one sample of a study of T-cell memory formation after mild COVID-19. TCRdb re-called the 5' RACE reads through MiXCR, storing one row per CDR3 protein. The sample has 100,000 to 140,000 distinct CDR3 sequences, approximately 15% seen once. Sequencing was performed on PBMCs or a T cell subset sorted from them (not recorded which). These receptors were obtained from a man in his late teens or twenties who had mild COVID-19 (a few samples of this study predate the infection). Cell type and time point are not known. Both conserved end residues are part of each CDR3. The order of the fields is CDR3 protein, CDR3 DNA, V gene, clone size, D gene, J gene. A D gene is named only where the DNA matches it firmly. Only part of the rows carry a size: once, few, many, or a class if the clone is expanded.

CDR3aa: CASSLTAKNIQYF
CDR3nt: TGTGCCAGCAGTTTAACAGCCAAAAACATTCAGTACTTC
v_gene: TRBV12-3/TRBV12-4
abundance: -
d_gene: -
j_gene: TRBJ2-4

CDR3aa: CASRQGGLRNTGELFF
CDR3nt: TGCGCCAGCAGGCAGGGGGGACTCAGGAACACCGGGGAGCTGTTTTTT
v_gene: TRBV5-1
abundance: many
d_gene: -
j_gene: TRBJ2-2

CDR3aa: CASSPRPGNTYEQYF
CDR3nt: TGTGCCAGCAGCCCTCGCCCCGGGAATACCTACGAGCAGTACTTC
v_gene: TRBV7-8
abundance: -
d_gene: -
j_gene: TRBJ2-7

CDR3aa: CASSPFRGYEQYF
CDR3nt: TGTGCCAGCAGCCCCTTCAGGGGGTACGAGCAGTACTTC
v_gene: TRBV3-1
abundance: -
d_gene: TRBD1
j_gene: TRBJ2-7

CDR3aa: CASSEEGGNTDTQYF
CDR3nt: TGTGCCAGCAGTGAGGAGGGCGGAAACACAGATACGCAGTATTTT
v_gene: TRBV2
abundance: -
d_gene: -
j_gene: TRBJ2-3

CDR3aa: CASSISSNSPLHF
CDR3nt: TGTGCCAGTAGTATTTCTAGCAATTCACCCCTCCACTTT
v_gene: TRBV19
abundance: few
d_gene: -
j_gene: TRBJ1-6

CDR3aa: CSARGTGKFYYGYTF
CDR3nt: TGCAGTGCTAGGGGGACAGGCAAGTTCTACTATGGCTACACCTTC
v_gene: TRBV20-1
abundance: few
d_gene: TRBD1
j_gene: TRBJ1-2

CDR3aa: CSATPQVVGNQPQHF
CDR3nt: TGCAGTGCTACACCACAGGTTGTGGGCAATCAGCCCCAGCATTTT
v_gene: TRBV20-1
abundance: -
d_gene: -
j_gene: TRBJ1-5

CDR3aa: CASSSGHGSPLHF
CDR3nt: TGTGCCAGCAGTTCCGGACATGGTTCACCCCTCCACTTT
v_gene: TRBV6-6
abundance: -
d_gene: -
j_gene: TRBJ1-6

CDR3aa: CSARGGTQTQYF
CDR3nt: TGCAGTGCTAGGGGGGGGACCCAGACCCAGTACTTC
v_gene: TRBV20-1
abundance: -
d_gene: TRBD2
j_gene: TRBJ2-5

CDR3aa: CSVPSEGYNEQFF
CDR3nt: TGCAGCGTCCCCTCCGAGGGCTACAATGAGCAGTTCTTC
v_gene: TRBV29-1
abundance: -
d_gene: -
j_gene: TRBJ2-1

CDR3aa: CASSPNQDTQYF
CDR3nt: TGTGCCAGCAGTCCCAACCAAGATACGCAGTATTTT
v_gene: TRBV12-3/TRBV12-4
abundance: once
d_gene: -
j_gene: TRBJ2-3

CDR3aa: CATSRRGGNTDTQYF
CDR3nt: TGTGCCACCAGCAGACGTGGCGGGAACACAGATACGCAGTATTTT
v_gene: TRBV15
abundance: -
d_gene: -
j_gene: TRBJ2-3

CDR3aa: CATSDARDSHGYNEQFF
CDR3nt: TGTGCCACCAGTGATGCACGGGACAGTCACGGCTACAATGAGCAGTTCTTC
v_gene: TRBV24-1
abundance: many
d_gene: TRBD1
j_gene: TRBJ2-1

CDR3aa: CASSLSATYGYTF
CDR3nt: TGTGCCAGCAGTTTGTCCGCGACCTATGGCTACACCTTC
v_gene: TRBV12-3/TRBV12-4
abundance: once
d_gene: -
j_gene: TRBJ1-2

CDR3aa: CAISDMPGTVSYEQYF
CDR3nt: TGTGCCATCAGTGATATGCCGGGTACAGTCTCCTACGAGCAGTACTTC
v_gene: TRBV10-3
abundance: -
d_gene: -
j_gene: TRBJ2-7

CDR3aa: CATSRSGTGGPGANVLTF
CDR3nt: TGTGCCACCAGCAGATCGGGGACGGGGGGGCCTGGGGCCAACGTCCTGACTTTC
v_gene: TRBV15
abundance: few
d_gene: TRBD2
j_gene: TRBJ2-6

CDR3aa: CASSLRGHPYEQYF
CDR3nt: TGCGCCAGCAGCCTCAGGGGGCACCCATACGAGCAGTACTTC
v_gene: TRBV5-1
abundance: few
d_gene: TRBD1
j_gene: TRBJ2-7

CDR3aa: CASSLAGQGTDTQYF
CDR3nt: TGCGCCAGCAGCTTGGCCGGACAGGGCACAGATACGCAGTATTTT
v_gene: TRBV5-1
abundance: few
d_gene: TRBD1
j_gene: TRBJ2-3

CDR3aa: CASSARRGGFYNEQFF
CDR3nt: TGTGCCAGCAGCGCCCGGCGGGGCGGATTCTACAATGAGCAGTTCTTC
v_gene: TRBV9
abundance: few
d_gene: -
j_gene: TRBJ2-1

CDR3aa: CASSFQDRNEQYF
CDR3nt: TGTGCCAGCAGTTTCCAGGACAGAAACGAGCAGTACTTC
v_gene: TRBV27
abundance: -
d_gene: -
j_gene: TRBJ2-7

CDR3aa: CASSFSSGQGHQPQHF
CDR3nt: TGTGCCAGCAGCTTCTCTAGTGGACAGGGCCATCAGCCCCAGCATTTT
v_gene: TRBV7-9
abundance: few
d_gene: TRBD1
j_gene: TRBJ1-5

CDR3aa: CASSQGYEETQYF
CDR3nt: TGCGCCAGCAGCCAAGGGTACGAAGAGACCCAGTACTTC
v_gene: TRBV4-3
abundance: few
d_gene: -
j_gene: TRBJ2-5

CDR3aa: CATSDLNRPGDEQFF
CDR3nt: TGTGCCACCAGTGATTTGAACAGGCCGGGGGATGAGCAGTTCTTC
v_gene: TRBV24-1
abundance: -
d_gene: -
j_gene: TRBJ2-1

CDR3aa: CASSPPGEVQFF
CDR3nt: TGCGCCAGCAGCCCGCCTGGGGAAGTGCAGTTCTTC
v_gene: TRBV4-1
abundance: few
d_gene: -
j_gene: TRBJ2-1

CDR3aa: CASSPSQAYEQYF
CDR3nt: TGCGCCAGCAGCCCCTCACAGGCCTACGAGCAGTACTTC
v_gene: TRBV4-3
abundance: many
d_gene: -
j_gene: TRBJ2-7

CDR3aa: CSARDSPGGNEQFF
CDR3nt: TGCAGTGCTAGAGATTCGCCGGGGGGCAATGAGCAGTTCTTC
v_gene: TRBV20-1
abundance: -
d_gene: TRBD2
j_gene: TRBJ2-1

CDR3aa: CASSVGQGSHEQYF
CDR3nt: TGTGCCAGCAGCGTCGGACAGGGATCCCACGAGCAGTACTTC
v_gene: TRBV9
abundance: -
d_gene: TRBD1
j_gene: TRBJ2-7

CDR3aa: CAWSESYEQYF
CDR3nt: TGTGCCTGGAGTGAATCCTACGAGCAGTACTTC
v_gene: TRBV30
abundance: -
d_gene: -
j_gene: TRBJ2-7

CDR3aa: CSVDLTIGAFF
CDR3nt: TGCAGCGTTGACCTCACCATTGGAGCTTTCTTT
v_gene: TRBV29-1
abundance: many
d_gene: -
j_gene: TRBJ1-1

CDR3aa: CASSSGQARDQPQHF
CDR3nt: TGTGCCAGCAGCTCGGGACAGGCTAGGGATCAGCCCCAGCATTTT
v_gene: TRBV7-9
abundance: few
d_gene: TRBD1
j_gene: TRBJ1-5

CDR3aa: CASQHWATNEKLFF
CDR3nt: TGTGCCAGCCAGCACTGGGCAACTAATGAAAAACTGTTTTTT
v_gene: TRBV11-2
abundance: few
d_gene: -
j_gene: TRBJ1-4

CDR3aa: CASSLDPRNTEAFF
CDR3nt: TGTGCCAGCAGTTTAGATCCAAGGAACACTGAAGCTTTCTTT
v_gene: TRBV27
abundance: -
d_gene: -
j_gene: TRBJ1-1

CDR3aa: CASSYGTGGIFSPLHF
CDR3nt: TGTGCCAGCAGTTACGGGACAGGGGGAATCTTTTCACCCCTCCACTTT
v_gene: TRBV12-3/TRBV12-4
abundance: few
d_gene: TRBD1
j_gene: TRBJ1-6

CDR3aa: CASSPKAGGNYNEQFF
CDR3nt: TGCGCCAGCAGCCCAAAGGCAGGGGGGAACTACAATGAGCAGTTCTTC
v_gene: TRBV4-1
abundance: -
d_gene: -
j_gene: TRBJ2-1

CDR3aa: CASSLSSGQSYEQYF
CDR3nt: TGTGCCAGCAGTTTATCCTCAGGACAGTCCTACGAGCAGTACTTC
v_gene: TRBV12-3/TRBV12-4
abundance: -
d_gene: -
j_gene: TRBJ2-7

CDR3aa: CASTPTGTVLNTEAFF
CDR3nt: TGCGCCAGCACCCCAACCGGGACAGTCCTGAACACTGAAGCTTTCTTT
v_gene: TRBV10-2
abundance: -
d_gene: TRBD1
j_gene: TRBJ1-1

CDR3aa: CASSRLAGVGEQFF
CDR3nt: TGTGCCAGCAGCCGACTAGCGGGGGTCGGAGAGCAGTTCTTC
v_gene: TRBV6-2/TRBV6-3
abundance: -
d_gene: TRBD2
j_gene: TRBJ2-1

CDR3aa: CASSPLQGSEAFF
CDR3nt: TGTGCCAGCAGTCCTCTCCAGGGCTCTGAAGCTTTCTTT
v_gene: TRBV12-3/TRBV12-4
abundance: -
d_gene: -
j_gene: TRBJ1-1

CDR3aa: CASLGVGGYYNEQFF
CDR3nt: TGTGCCAGCCTGGGGGTCGGGGGGTATTACAATGAGCAGTTCTTC
v_gene: TRBV6-6
abundance: medium-sized
d_gene: TRBD2
j_gene: TRBJ2-1

CDR3aa: CASSLAEGANEKLFF
CDR3nt: TGTGCCAGCAGCTTAGCAGAGGGCGCGAATGAAAAACTGTTTTTT
v_gene: TRBV7-2
abundance: -
d_gene: -
j_gene: TRBJ1-4

CDR3aa: CSALIRVSDGYTF
CDR3nt: TGCAGTGCTCTCATCAGGGTTTCCGACGGCTACACCTTC
v_gene: TRBV20-1
abundance: few
d_gene: -
j_gene: TRBJ1-2

CDR3aa: CASSPGRNEQFF
CDR3nt: TGTGCCAGCAGCCCCGGAAGGAATGAGCAGTTCTTC
v_gene: TRBV7-6
abundance: few
d_gene: -
j_gene: TRBJ2-1

CDR3aa: CASSLGQEIQPQHF
CDR3nt: TGTGCCAGCAGCTTAGGCCAGGAGATCCAGCCCCAGCATTTT
v_gene: TRBV7-2
abundance: few
d_gene: -
j_gene: TRBJ1-5

CDR3aa: CASSRTGSYEQYF
CDR3nt: TGTGCCAGCAGCCGAACAGGCTCCTACGAGCAGTACTTC
v_gene: TRBV13
abundance: -
d_gene: -
j_gene: TRBJ2-7

CDR3aa: CASSQEDSNYGYTF
CDR3nt: TGCGCCAGCAGCCAAGAAGACAGCAACTATGGCTACACCTTC
v_gene: TRBV4-3
abundance: few
d_gene: -
j_gene: TRBJ1-2

CDR3aa: CASSSRQGIRSPLHF
CDR3nt: TGTGCCAGCAGCTCCCGACAGGGTATCCGGTCACCCCTCCACTTT
v_gene: TRBV21-1
abundance: -
d_gene: -
j_gene: TRBJ1-6

CDR3aa: CASSEDRGAYEQYF
CDR3nt: TGTGCCAGCTCAGAGGACAGGGGGGCCTACGAGCAGTACTTC
v_gene: TRBV18
abundance: -
d_gene: TRBD1
j_gene: TRBJ2-7

CDR3aa: CSTRTGEYNEQFF
CDR3nt: TGCAGCACCAGGACAGGGGAATACAATGAGCAGTTCTTC
v_gene: TRBV29-1
abundance: many
d_gene: TRBD1
j_gene: TRBJ2-1

CDR3aa: CASSLVALKAETQYF
CDR3nt: TGTGCCAGCAGCTTAGTGGCTCTAAAGGCGGAGACCCAGTACTTC
v_gene: TRBV7-9
abundance: -
d_gene: -
j_gene: TRBJ2-5

CDR3aa: CASSFTSLYEQYF
CDR3nt: TGTGCCAGCAGTTTTACGAGCCTCTACGAGCAGTACTTC
v_gene: TRBV27
abundance: few
d_gene: -
j_gene: TRBJ2-7

CDR3aa: CAISESGASDQPQHF
CDR3nt: TGTGCCATCAGTGAGTCAGGGGCCTCGGATCAGCCCCAGCATTTT
v_gene: TRBV10-3
abundance: few
d_gene: -
j_gene: TRBJ1-5

CDR3aa: CASRDYPTDTQYF
CDR3nt: TGTGCCAGCCGGGACTACCCCACAGATACGCAGTATTTT
v_gene: TRBV7-2
abundance: -
d_gene: TRBD2
j_gene: TRBJ2-3

CDR3aa: CASSPVRATDTDTQYF
CDR3nt: TGTGCCAGCAGTCCCGTACGGGCGACAGACACAGATACGCAGTATTTT
v_gene: TRBV28
abundance: many
d_gene: -
j_gene: TRBJ2-3

CDR3aa: CASTMTPSNEQFF
CDR3nt: TGTGCCAGTACCATGACACCTTCCAATGAGCAGTTCTTC
v_gene: TRBV19
abundance: few
d_gene: -
j_gene: TRBJ2-1